The clone carrying this TCR beta chain was counted only a few times. The antigen remains undetermined. The identical CDR3 is also encoded by other nucleotide sequences in the sample. This entry comes from a study of beta chain features in type 1 diabetes. This CDR3 spans 14 amino acids. The J segment lost 5 bases and the V segment lost 2 bases, leaving 2 bases of the junction unmatched. From germline, CDR1 is KGHSH and CDR2 LQKENI. General observations from the study: In these data, an HLA type influence on TCRB rearrangement remained unresolved. In cDNA sequencing, cells with high TCR expression could be over-represented.

TCRB transcripts that were expressed got sequenced, as all of the isolated RNA had been reverse transcribed. Reads from naive, central memory and regulatory T cell samples averaged roughly 3.6 million. Sequenced by immunoSEQ multiplex PCR; TCRdb stores in-frame clones only, minus some. The table lists some 360,000 clones, around 19% of them singletons, with 0.044% in the top ten. This sequence was found in a young woman in good health. Sequenced material: naive CD4+ T cells from blood. V gene TRBV18 combines with J gene TRBJ1-1, with 10 bases identical to TRBD1. The chain's CDR3 is CASSPDRGHTEAFF. The CDR3 DNA sequence: TGTGCCAGCTCACCAGACAGGGGGCATACTGAAGCTTTCTTT.